The present T cell receptor beta chain was sequenced within a study of cytomegalovirus exposure and HLA in healthy donors. The study, taken as a whole, reports: Later genetic work tied a missense DCLRE1C variant to beta-chain V and J trimming.

The CDR3 spans 15 residues. Germline V gene sequence: CDR1 MNHEY, CDR2 SVGAGI. Losses at the gene ends were 6 bases for V and 2 bases for J; bases not matched to a gene: 5. 60 Vbeta and 13 Jbeta primers were used in PCR. Produced via immunoSEQ multiplex PCR; TCRdb's table is partial and in-frame only. Among about 130,000 clones listed, roughly 84% were seen once. Comments on this clone: Its matching antigen is unknown.

Likely unrecorded immune exposures existed in these nominally healthy donors. J is TRBJ1-2 and V is TRBV6-5; 11 bases line up with TRBD1. The source material was PBMCs. The sequence derives from a man in his fifties in good health and CMV-seronegative. The CDR3: CASSPWTGGNYGYTF. CDR3 nucleotides: TGTGCCAGCAGCCCTTGGACAGGGGGCAACTATGGCTACACCTTC.